This T cell receptor beta chain was observed in a study of cytomegalovirus exposure and HLA in healthy donors. PCR was performed using 60 Vbeta and 13 Jbeta primers. TCRdb keeps only in-frame clones here, not all; method: immunoSEQ multiplex PCR. The sample consists of roughly 98,000 clones, over 70% of them appearing once. Trimming at V came to 1 base and at J to 4 bases, leaving 9 bases not matched to a gene. This CDR3 has 16 amino acids. The germline V gene encodes CDR1 SGHRS and CDR2 YFSETQ. The source is a man in his late teens or twenties in good health and CMV-seropositive. The chain uses TRBV5-1 and TRBJ2-3; TRBD2 matches at 7 bases. What was sequenced was PBMCs. The CDR3 spells CASSLKRAGEADTQYF. The CDR3 region has the DNA TGCGCCAGCAGCTTGAAGCGGGCGGGGGAGGCAGATACGCAGTATTTT.